This TCR beta chain emerged from a study of cytomegalovirus exposure and HLA in healthy donors. Points from the study as a whole: Later on, analysis showed that most CMV-associated TCR beta chains appeared to be HLA-restricted.

The CDR3 is 11 amino acids. CDR1 and CDR2 (germline): SGHAT, FQNNGV. Trimming pared 5 bases from V and 7 bases from J, leaving 8 bases between. For this clone: The antigen remains unidentified.

Primers for the PCR totalled 60 Vbeta and 13 Jbeta. Profiling relied on immunoSEQ multiplex PCR, and the TCRdb table lists in-frame clones only, not all of them. The sample has about 230,000 clones, roughly 79% seen once. Source material: PBMCs. This rearrangement joins TRBV11-2 to TRBJ1-1, with D maybe TRBD1 (6 bases). The receptor was derived from a woman in her thirties or forties in good health and CMV-seronegative. The CDR3: CASSGGFEAFF. The DNA of the CDR3 is TGTGCCAGCAGCGGGGGCTTTGAAGCTTTCTTT.